These 29 T cell receptor beta chains were all obtained from the same sample, sequenced in a study of PD-L1 blockade in urothelial cancer. Clones were sequenced by immunoSEQ multiplex PCR, and TCRdb holds only the in-frame ones, with some missing. The table has 100,000 to 150,000 clones, 86% seen once. Time point given: peripheral blood 6 weeks after treatment start. The input for sequencing was PBMCs, taken around atezolizumab (anti-PD-L1) treatment. The receptor set was obtained from a man between 45 and 60 years old with urothelial cancer.

J is TRBJ1-1 and V is TRBV28; no definite D call. CDR3 size: 12 residues. CDR1 MDHEN and CDR2 SYDVKM come from the germline V gene. V was shortened by 4 bases and J by 4 bases, with 7 bases between the two germline ends. The CDR3 nucleotides read TGTGCCAGCAGTTCCAGGTCCACTGAAGCTTTCTTT. This gives the protein CASSSRSTEAFF. Full variable domain (missing parts from reference TRBV28 and TRBJ1-1): DVKVTQSSRYLVKRTGEKVFLECVQDMDHENMFWYRQDPGLGLRLIYFSYDVKMKEKGDIPEGYSVSREKKERFSLILESASTNQTSMYLCASSSRSTEAFFGQGTRLTVV.

The CDR3: CASSVGYRGVDGTQYF. The CDR3 DNA sequence: TGTGCCAGCAGTGTTGGCTACAGGGGGGTCGATGGGACCCAGTACTTC. V gene TRBV6-1 combines with J gene TRBJ2-5; 8 nucleotides match TRBD1. CDR1 is MNHNS, CDR2 SASEGT, per germline. V shed 4 bases, J shed 7 bases, and the junction held 14 bases outside the gene matches. There are 16 residues in the CDR3.

The table lists this clone with a few counts. The chain links TRBV18 to TRBJ2-7; TRBD1 matches at 10 bases. CDR1 and CDR2 (germline): KGHSH, LQKENI. The CDR3 length is 15 residues. J gave up 3 bases and V 2 bases, and 4 bases lay outside the gene matches. In nucleotides, the CDR3 is TGTGCCAGCTCACCATCCGGGGACAGGGGCTACGAGCAGTACTTC. Its protein product is CASSPSGDRGYEQYF.

This chain uses TRBV30 with TRBJ2-5; D unresolved. Germline V gene sequence: CDR1 GTSNPN, CDR2 SVGIG (reference sequence). V was cut by 3 bases and J by 5 bases, with 7 bases left in between. The CDR3 length is 11 residues. CDR3 DNA sequence: TGTGCCTGGAGCCCTTTGGAGACCCAGTACTTC. It specifies CAWSPLETQYF.

The gene calls are TRBV28 and TRBJ2-7; 7 bases align to TRBD1. Germline CDR1 is MDHEN and CDR2 is SYDVKM. V lost 6 bases, J lost 5 bases, and 13 bases stayed unmatched. CDR3 length: 15 amino acids. DNA of the CDR3: TGTGCCAGCAGGGGGGACCGGGACAGTCTAAACGAGCAGTACTTC. It specifies CASRGDRDSLNEQYF.

This clone was seen only once. This chain connects TRBV27 to TRBJ1-5; tentatively, D is TRBD1 (6 bases). The CDR3 is 16 amino acids. Deletions cut 5 bases from V and 0 bases from J, with 14 bases between. Germline assignment: CDR1 MNHEY and CDR2 SMNVEV (reference sequence). As DNA, the CDR3 is TGTGCCAGCAGTCCCGGGGGGGGCGATAGCAATCAGCCCCAGCATTTT. This gives the protein CASSPGGGDSNQPQHF.

The genes are TRBV4-2 and TRBJ2-7; TRBD2 agrees at 7 bases. The CDR3 has 16 residues. Germline lookup yields CDR1 LGHNA and CDR2 YNFKEQ. The V and J ends lost 1 base and 0 bases, in that order; junction bases with no gene match: 6. The CDR3: CASSQALAGSSYEQYF. CDR3 in DNA: TGTGCCAGCAGCCAAGCCTTAGCGGGCTCCTCCTACGAGCAGTACTTC.

Here the CDR3 DNA reads TGTGCCAGCAGCCAGGCAGGGAGGAATTCACCCCTCCACTTT. Translation: CASSQAGRNSPLHF. The chain carries TRBV7-9 and TRBJ1-6; perhaps TRBD1 as D (5 bases). This CDR3 spans 14 amino acids. The V end lost 5 bases, the J end lost 7 bases, and 12 bases lay between the germline ends. Per germline, CDR1 SEHNR and CDR2 FQNEAQ (reference sequence).

This clone turned up a few times. The chain combines TRBV14 with TRBJ1-2, with D uncertain. V was clipped by 1 base and J by 8 bases, with 8 bases between them. The CDR3 runs to 12 residues. CDR1 SGHDN and CDR2 FVKESK come from the germline V gene. The CDR3 here is CASSQVYEGYTF. As DNA, the CDR3 is TGTGCCAGCAGCCAAGTATACGAGGGCTACACCTTC.

The chain links TRBV11-2 to TRBJ1-6; 8 nucleotides line up with TRBD1. Per germline, CDR1 SGHAT and CDR2 FQNNGV. V was clipped by 3 bases and J by 6 bases; unmatched bases: 4. This CDR3 contains 15 residues. This CDR3 reads CASSLLTGANSPLHF. Here the CDR3 DNA reads TGTGCCAGCAGCTTGCTGACAGGGGCTAATTCACCCCTCCACTTT.

The rearrangement links TRBV6-5 to TRBJ2-2, with 11 nucleotides matching TRBD2. Germline lookup yields CDR1 MNHEY and CDR2 SVGAGI. The CDR3 length is 16 residues. J was trimmed by 3 bases and V by 4 bases; bases with no gene match: 4. CDR3 in DNA: TGTGCCAGCAGTTCAAAACTAGCGGGAGACACCGGGGAGCTGTTTTTT. Encoded protein: CASSSKLAGDTGELFF.

This rearrangement joins TRBV9 to TRBJ2-2; D gene ambiguous. V gave up 0 bases and J gave up 4 bases, with 7 bases separating them. The CDR3 runs to 14 residues. Germline V gives CDR1 SGDLS, CDR2 YYNGEE. In nucleotides, the CDR3 is TGTGCCAGCAGCGTAGATGTATTCACCGGGGAGCTGTTTTTT. The encoded protein is CASSVDVFTGELFF.

The chain employs TRBV7-6 and TRBJ2-3; D possibly corresponds to TRBD1 (6 bases). CDR1 is SGHVS, CDR2 FNYEAQ, per germline. The length of the CDR3 is 16 residues. Between the trimmed V and J ends, which lost 3 bases and 1 base, there was a span of 14 bases. The CDR3 region is CASSFGIGGGTDTQYF. Here the CDR3 DNA reads TGTGCCAGCAGCTTCGGGATAGGGGGAGGCACAGATACGCAGTATTTT.

The chain employs TRBV15 and TRBJ2-5; a weak D match, TRBD2 (6 bases). The germline V gene has CDR1 LNHNV and CDR2 YYDKDF (reference sequence). Trimming pared 1 base from V and 5 bases from J, leaving 14 bases between. This CDR3 has 15 amino acids. The CDR3 DNA sequence: TGTGCCACCAGCAGAGGGCGGGGCATAATGGAGACCCAGTACTTC. Translating it yields CATSRGRGIMETQYF.

The chain uses TRBV18 and TRBJ1-2; 7 nucleotides line up with TRBD1. Unmatched junction bases numbered 7, after V lost 11 bases and J lost 4 bases. The V gene's germline CDR1 is KGHSH and CDR2 LQKENI. CDR3 size: 12 residues. CDR3 in amino acids: CAVDRDPYGYTF. The CDR3 nucleotides are TGTGCCGTCGACAGGGATCCCTATGGCTACACCTTC.

A remark on this clone: Other DNA sequences in this sample translate to the same CDR3. The rearrangement uses TRBV28 and TRBJ2-3; D is undetermined. With 2 bases removed from V and 0 bases from J, the gap between germline ends came to 3 bases. The germline gives CDR1 MDHEN, CDR2 SYDVKM. CDR3 length equals 13 residues. This CDR3 reads CASSLTSTDTQYF. The CDR3 DNA is TGTGCCAGCAGTTTAACTAGCACAGATACGCAGTATTTT.

The gene calls are TRBV28 and TRBJ2-1, with TRBD2 matching over 13 bases. The CDR3 is 13 amino acids. The ends lost 8 bases at V and 8 bases at J; junction bases unmatched: 3. Germline assignment: CDR1 MDHEN and CDR2 SYDVKM. The CDR3 DNA is TGTGCCAGCCAACTAGCGGGAGGGGATGAGCAGTTCTTC. Protein product: CASQLAGGDEQFF.

This clone occurred a few times. This chain uses TRBV13 with TRBJ2-1; TRBD2 agrees at 16 bases. CDR3 length: 20 amino acids. The V gene end was trimmed by 5 bases and the J gene end by 2 bases; junction bases not matched to a gene: 12. Germline-derived CDR1 and CDR2 are PRHDT and FYEKMQ (reference sequence). CDR3 protein: CASSPAPGLAGGIAYNEQFF. CDR3 bases: TGTGCCAGCAGCCCAGCCCCGGGACTAGCGGGAGGGATTGCCTACAATGAGCAGTTCTTC.

The chain combines TRBV6-6 with TRBJ1-5; unclear D gene. In germline, CDR1 is MNHNY, CDR2 SVGAGI (reference sequence). The CDR3 is made up of 15 amino acids. V lost 0 bases, J lost 3 bases, and 9 bases lay in between. The CDR3 region has the DNA TGTGCCAGCAGTTACTCTGGGCAGAACAATCAGCCCCAGCATTTT. This gives the protein CASSYSGQNNQPQHF.

V usage is TRBV5-4 and J usage is TRBJ2-2, with TRBD1 matching 11 bases. The CDR3 consists of 16 residues. V was clipped by 3 bases and J by 6 bases; unmatched bases: 7. Germline V gives CDR1 SGHNT, CDR2 YYREEE (reference sequence). CDR3 nucleotides: TGTGCCAGCAGCTCTGGGACAGGGGGACTAGCCGGGGAGCTGTTTTTT. Protein sequence: CASSSGTGGLAGELFF.

This chain links TRBV13 with TRBJ2-7, with D possibly matching TRBD1 (6 bases). From germline, CDR1 is PRHDT and CDR2 FYEKMQ (reference sequence). The CDR3 runs to 12 residues. Trimming took off 8 bases at V and 7 bases at J, with 15 bases between the two ends. CDR3 loop: CASRGGSGEQYF. Written as DNA, the CDR3 is TGTGCCAGCCGAGGGGGATCGGGAGAGCAGTACTTC.

The rearrangement links TRBV11-2 to TRBJ2-3; no clear D. This CDR3 is 14 amino acids long. Trimming took off 5 bases at V and 1 base at J, with 10 bases between the two ends. Germline CDR1 reads SGHAT; CDR2 reads FQNNGV. CDR3 region: CASSSRLGTDTQYF. The CDR3 DNA follows: TGTGCCAGCAGCAGCAGGTTGGGCACAGATACGCAGTATTTT. The whole variable domain, filled in from reference TRBV11-2 and TRBJ2-3, reads EAGVAQSPRYKIIEKRQSVAFWCNPISGHATLYWYQQILGQGPKLLIQFQNNGVVDDSQLPKDRFSAERLKGVDSTLKIQPAKLEDSAVYLCASSSRLGTDTQYFGPGTRLTVL.

The rearrangement joins TRBV5-1 to TRBJ2-2; TRBD2 matches at 8 bases. V lost 1 base, J lost 5 bases, and 10 bases stayed unmatched. CDR1 is SGHRS, CDR2 YFSETQ, per germline. This CDR3 is built from 17 residues. The CDR3 reads CASSLTGGPPITGELFF. In DNA, the CDR3 is TGCGCCAGCAGCTTGACGGGAGGGCCCCCGATTACCGGGGAGCTGTTTTTT.

The chain couples TRBV7-2 to TRBJ2-2; D call uncertain. V lost 1 base to trimming and J lost 1 base, with 7 bases between them. CDR3 length: 15 residues. Germline lookup yields CDR1 SGHTA and CDR2 FQGNSA. The CDR3 spells CASSLDLLNTGELFF. DNA for the CDR3: TGTGCCAGCAGCTTAGATCTCCTGAACACCGGGGAGCTGTTTTTT.

The CDR3 sequence is CASSQDLGRSSYNEQFF. The DNA for the CDR3 is TGTGCCAGCAGCCAAGATTTGGGGAGGAGCTCCTACAATGAGCAGTTCTTC. This chain joins TRBV4-2 and TRBJ2-1; D may be TRBD2 (6 bases). The CDR3 extends over 17 amino acids. Trimming removed 0 bases at V and 0 bases at J, with 12 bases between. Germline V gives CDR1 LGHNA, CDR2 YNFKEQ.

The chain recombines TRBV27 with TRBJ1-5, with D possibly being TRBD1 (5 bases). The germline V gene has CDR1 MNHEY and CDR2 SMNVEV (reference sequence). This CDR3 is built from 14 residues. The V and J ends lost 0 bases and 3 bases respectively, with 6 bases between them. CDR3 DNA: TGTGCCAGCAGTTTATCAGGGGCCAATCAGCCCCAGCATTTT. Amino acid sequence: CASSLSGANQPQHF.

The V gene is TRBV18, the J gene TRBJ2-7; 11 nucleotides line up with TRBD1. The CDR3 contains 15 residues. The V and J ends lost 5 bases and 6 bases, in that order; junction bases with no gene match: 9. Germline lookup yields CDR1 KGHSH and CDR2 LQKENI. CDR3 sequence (DNA): TGTGCCAGCTCAGAATCCGGGACAGGGGGAGGCGAGCAGTACTTC. As protein: CASSESGTGGGEQYF.

V usage is TRBV19 and J usage is TRBJ2-1; D is unresolved. CDR3 length: 13 amino acids. V was cut by 1 base and J by 5 bases, with 6 bases left in between. The germline V gene encodes CDR1 LNHDA and CDR2 SQIVND (reference sequence). The CDR3 is CASSIVGNNEQFF. CDR3 nucleotide sequence: TGTGCCAGTAGTATAGTGGGCAACAATGAGCAGTTCTTC.

The CDR3 sequence is CASSPGQQETQYF. CDR3 bases: TGCGCCAGCAGCCCCGGACAGCAAGAGACCCAGTACTTC. The chain recombines TRBV5-1 with TRBJ2-5; tentative D call: TRBD1 (6 bases). This CDR3 spans 13 amino acids. The V and J ends lost 4 bases and 2 bases respectively, with 9 bases between them. Per the germline V gene, CDR1 is SGHRS and CDR2 is YFSETQ.